The source of this T cell receptor (beta chain) is a study of blood T cell repertoires in COVID-19. For the study at large: Italy, Spain and the United States were the sources of the convalescent and acute COVID-19 samples.

Produced via immunoSEQ multiplex PCR; TCRdb's table is partial and in-frame only. This sample has approximately 300,000 clones, with approximately 86% found just once. This CDR3 comprises 13 residues. V lost 5 bases, J lost 0 bases, and 8 bases lay in between. The germline gives CDR1 MDHEN, CDR2 SYDVKM. This sequence originates from a young man with active or convalescent COVID-19. Input material: peripheral blood. The rearrangement links TRBV28 to TRBJ2-7; no clear D gene. CDR3 nucleotide sequence: TGTGCCAGCAGTCCACCAGGCTCCTACGAGCAGTACTTC. Translating it yields CASSPPGSYEQYF.